These T cell receptor beta chains were read from a single sample in a study of blood T cell repertoires in COVID-19. Clones were read by immunoSEQ multiplex PCR, and TCRdb kept only the in-frame ones, dropping some. This table has 50,000 to 65,000 clones, roughly 74% appearing once. Sequencing was carried out using peripheral blood. The receptors derive from a woman older than 75 with acute or convalescent COVID-19. Each CDR3 is given with its conserved first and last residue. The order of the fields is V gene, CDR3 protein.

v_gene: TRBV4-2; CDR3aa: CASSRQGNQPQHF
v_gene: TRBV28; CDR3aa: CASSRGQSPYEQYF
v_gene: TRBV28; CDR3aa: CASSSYLAGYFDEQFF
v_gene: TRBV7-2; CDR3aa: CASSLVQGRTEAFF
v_gene: TRBV4-2; CDR3aa: CASSQAGTGEIKQYF
v_gene: TRBV11-2; CDR3aa: CASRSLQGSNEKLFF
v_gene: TRBV27; CDR3aa: CASSLSLGREQFF
v_gene: TRBV7-2; CDR3aa: CASSLLAGPGTDTQYF
v_gene: TRBV3-1/TRBV3-2; CDR3aa: CASSPSLGTNNEQFF
v_gene: TRBV7-2; CDR3aa: CASSSDLGSNQPQHF
v_gene: TRBV28; CDR3aa: CASTIGVSYEQYF
v_gene: TRBV7-8; CDR3aa: CASSFDRADGYNEQFF
v_gene: TRBV2; CDR3aa: CASSESNYGYTF
v_gene: TRBV21-1; CDR3aa: CASSHRQEDTGELFF
v_gene: TRBV6-5; CDR3aa: CASSYTRAYEQYF
v_gene: TRBV4-3; CDR3aa: CASSLPGGWAHTDTQYF
v_gene: TRBV28; CDR3aa: CASSSPGNEQFF
v_gene: TRBV6-5; CDR3aa: CASTPGATGNTIYF
v_gene: TRBV10-3; CDR3aa: CAISGGETQYF
v_gene: TRBV7-9; CDR3aa: CASSLRNMADSGNTIYF
v_gene: TRBV7-3; CDR3aa: CASSTPQGSGYTF
v_gene: TRBV28; CDR3aa: CASSYPAEGNTIYF
v_gene: TRBV27; CDR3aa: CASSLSGTYNEQFF
v_gene: TRBV9; CDR3aa: CASSDPRDRVSGANVLTF
v_gene: TRBV7-2; CDR3aa: CASSLGTYSYNEQFF
v_gene: TRBV7-2; CDR3aa: CASSQEGGSSHEQYF
v_gene: TRBV7-9; CDR3aa: CASSLDREAKNIQYF
v_gene: TRBV6-5; CDR3aa: CASSGGPRSDTQYF
v_gene: TRBV5-8; CDR3aa: CASSLGSEREYQETQYF
v_gene: TRBV7-8; CDR3aa: CASSLAGDRGYEQYF
v_gene: TRBV19; CDR3aa: CASNSVGQPNQPQHF
v_gene: TRBV6-5; CDR3aa: CASRKDRAAGELFF
v_gene: TRBV19; CDR3aa: CASRHRGRDTQYF
v_gene: TRBV7-6; CDR3aa: CASRLAPSTDTQYF
v_gene: TRBV6-5; CDR3aa: CASIPRAGGSYEQYF
v_gene: TRBV2; CDR3aa: CASSGGQGYEQYF
v_gene: TRBV5-3; CDR3aa: CARSLAPTIYEQYF
v_gene: TRBV7-2; CDR3aa: CASSLAGTSGRNYEQYF
v_gene: TRBV18; CDR3aa: CASSPPGQGNEQYF
v_gene: TRBV5-8; CDR3aa: CASSTRRSGEETQYF
v_gene: TRBV28; CDR3aa: CASSPPGYNSPLHF
v_gene: TRBV14; CDR3aa: CASSQPGRALIDQYF
v_gene: TRBV10-3; CDR3aa: CAISGRGAADTQYF
v_gene: TRBV11-2; CDR3aa: CASSLVGGLNTEAFF
v_gene: TRBV11-2; CDR3aa: CASSLDQVLAGLNEQFF
v_gene: TRBV7-2; CDR3aa: CASILTGYTGELFF